This TCR beta chain stems from a study of metastatic and nonmetastatic thyroid tumors. Study at large: It was across blood and tumor or nodule tissue from malignant and benign thyroid patients that repertoires were compared.

None of the patients had undergone any treatment ahead of thyroid surgery. As originally analysed: A distant-metastasis classifier for papillary thyroid cancer was built using CDR3 differences across clinicopathological groups. TCRdb re-called clones from the PCR reads using MiXCR. TCRdb, not the original authors, processed these V and J calls. The table lists around 13,000 clones, more than 20% of them singletons. In this sample, this clone turned up many times. Its antigen is as yet unknown. CDR1 is SEHNR, CDR2 FQNEAQ, per germline (reference sequence). The junction had 2 bases not matched to a gene; V was cut back by 3 bases and J by 8 bases. CDR3 length equals 12 residues. Whole-study findings and limits: Significantly greater TCR beta diversity was reportedly found in malignant thyroid tumors than in benign nodules (in blood and tumor).

The sequence derives from a female donor with papillary thyroid cancer or a benign thyroid nodule (not recorded which). Some clones in this sample may be carry-over from other donors' samples. This chain connects TRBV7-9 to TRBJ1-2, with 8 nucleotides matching TRBD1. The sequencing input was blood. Here the CDR3 reads CASSLGQEGYTF. The CDR3 DNA sequence: TGTGCCAGCAGCTTGGGACAGGAAGGCTACACCTTC.